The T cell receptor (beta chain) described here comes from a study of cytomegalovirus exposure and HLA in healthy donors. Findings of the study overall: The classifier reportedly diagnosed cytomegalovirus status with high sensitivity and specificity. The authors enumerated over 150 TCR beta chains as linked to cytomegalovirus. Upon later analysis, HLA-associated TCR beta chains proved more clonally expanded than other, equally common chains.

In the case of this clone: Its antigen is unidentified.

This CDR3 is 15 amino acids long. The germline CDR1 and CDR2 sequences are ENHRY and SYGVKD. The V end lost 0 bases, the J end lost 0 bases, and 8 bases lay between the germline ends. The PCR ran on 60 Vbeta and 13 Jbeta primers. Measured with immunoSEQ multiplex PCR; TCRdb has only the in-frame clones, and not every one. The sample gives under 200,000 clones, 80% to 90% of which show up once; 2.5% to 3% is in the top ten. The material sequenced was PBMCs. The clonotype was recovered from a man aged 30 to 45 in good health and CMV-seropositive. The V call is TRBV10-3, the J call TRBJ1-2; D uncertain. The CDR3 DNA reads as TGTGCCATCAGTGAGTCGGGCAATACTAACTATGGCTACACCTTC. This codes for CAISESGNTNYGYTF.